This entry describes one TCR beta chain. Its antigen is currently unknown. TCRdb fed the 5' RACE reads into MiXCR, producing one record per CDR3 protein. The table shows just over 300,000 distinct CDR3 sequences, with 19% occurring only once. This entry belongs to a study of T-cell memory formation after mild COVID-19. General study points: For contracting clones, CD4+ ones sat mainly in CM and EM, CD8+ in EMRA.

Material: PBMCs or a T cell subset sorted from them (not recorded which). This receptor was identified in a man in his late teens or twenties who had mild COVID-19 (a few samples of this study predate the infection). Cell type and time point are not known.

CDR3 coding DNA: TGTGCCAGCAGTTTCCTCCCAGGCCCCCTTGAAGCTTTCTTT. Amino acid sequence: CASSFLPGPLEAFF. The J gene is TRBJ1-1, the V gene TRBV28; D not certain. Trimming stripped 3 bases from V and 7 bases from J, with 15 bases between. CDR3 length: 14 amino acids. Germline CDR1 reads MDHEN; CDR2 reads SYDVKM.